This TCR beta chain came from a study of blood T cell repertoires in COVID-19. Study-wide context: Whether acute or convalescent, the COVID-19 samples came from the United States, Italy and Spain.

Per the study methods: Reference gene primers were amplified, and this amplification served to estimate nucleated cell counts. The table came from immunoSEQ multiplex PCR; TCRdb's copy has only in-frame clones and leaves some out. For V, J and clone size, that table is used; D and trimming come from the DNA. The sample contains 100,000 to 150,000 clones, under 90% of which appear only once. V was shortened by 4 bases and J by 5 bases, with 15 bases between the two germline ends. Germline CDR1 reads GTSNPN; CDR2 reads SVGIG (reference sequence). The CDR3 covers 15 residues. The rearrangement joins TRBV30 to TRBJ1-6; tentatively, D is TRBD1 (6 bases). The TCR sequence derives from a man aged 35-49 years with acute COVID-19. Material: PBMCs or T cells enriched from blood (not recorded which). The CDR3 reads CAWTYRVKNNSPLHF. CDR3 sequence (DNA): TGTGCCTGGACATACAGGGTTAAGAATAATTCACCCCTCCACTTT.